The 28 T cell receptor beta chains below come from one sample, sequenced in a study of blood T cell repertoires in COVID-19. Measured with immunoSEQ multiplex PCR; TCRdb has only the in-frame clones, and not every one. In the table there are 440,000 or so clones, 89% of which are singletons. Sequences were obtained from peripheral blood. These receptors all stem from a woman aged 40-49 years with COVID-19, enrolled during active disease.

The rearrangement joins TRBV28 to TRBJ2-5, with TRBD1 matching 7 bases. From germline, CDR1 is MDHEN and CDR2 SYDVKM. After removal of 3 bases from V and 4 bases from J, the junction contained 5 bases not matched to a gene. The CDR3 is made up of 14 amino acids. The CDR3 coding sequence is TGTGCCAGCAGTTTCAAGGGGGCAGGAGAGACCCAGTACTTC. As protein: CASSFKGAGETQYF. The full variable domain, in which reference TRBV28 and TRBJ2-5 provide the parts outside the CDR3, is DVKVTQSSRYLVKRTGEKVFLECVQDMDHENMFWYRQDPGLGLRLIYFSYDVKMKEKGDIPEGYSVSREKKERFSLILESASTNQTSMYLCASSFKGAGETQYFGPGTRLLVL.

The chain recombines TRBV6-5 with TRBJ2-1, with unresolved D. V lost 0 bases, J lost 0 bases, and 6 bases lay in between. The CDR3 is made up of 15 amino acids. Germline V gene sequence: CDR1 MNHEY, CDR2 SVGAGI. The chain's CDR3 is CASSYSRHSYNEQFF. As DNA, the CDR3 is TGTGCCAGCAGTTACTCGCGGCACTCCTACAATGAGCAGTTCTTC.

The rearrangement links TRBV29-1 to TRBJ1-1, with D hard to call. The germline V gene encodes CDR1 SQVTM and CDR2 ANQGSEA. The ends were cut back, 4 bases at V and 4 bases at J, with 16 bases in the middle. The CDR3 totals 14 residues. The CDR3 nucleotides read TGCAGCGTTGGAGGTCGGGGAGAAGGCACTGAAGCTTTCTTT. It translates to CSVGGRGEGTEAFF.

The chain joins TRBV5-1 to TRBJ2-7; D might be TRBD2 (6 bases). The CDR3 loop spans 15 amino acids. Germline V gives CDR1 SGHRS, CDR2 YFSETQ. V was shortened by 0 bases and J by 3 bases, with 13 bases between the two germline ends. The CDR3 DNA follows: TGCGCCAGCAGCTTGGTTGCCGGGACTCTCTACGAGCAGTACTTC. Encoded protein: CASSLVAGTLYEQYF. The full variable domain, rest sourced from reference TRBV5-1 and TRBJ2-7, is KAGVTQTPRYLIKTRGQQVTLSCSPISGHRSVSWYQQTPGQGLQFLFEYFSETQRNKGNFPGRFSGRQFSNSRSEMNVSTLELGDSALYLCASSLVAGTLYEQYFGPGTRLTVT.

This chain uses TRBV6-5 with TRBJ1-3; the D gene is possibly TRBD1 (6 bases). The CDR3 is made up of 13 amino acids. Trimming cost V 4 bases and J 4 bases, with 8 bases left between them. CDR1 is MNHEY and CDR2 is SVGAGI in the germline V gene. The CDR3 DNA reads TGTGCCAGCAGTTCGGACAGAGGAAACACCATATATTTT. Encoded protein: CASSSDRGNTIYF.

This chain joins TRBV27 and TRBJ1-1; no clear D. Germline lookup yields CDR1 MNHEY and CDR2 SMNVEV (reference sequence). The V end lost 2 bases, the J end lost 8 bases, and 15 bases lay between the germline ends. This CDR3 contains 14 residues. CDR3 coding DNA: TGTGCCAGCAGTTTAACGCCCTGGGCGCAGGAAGCTTTCTTT. As protein: CASSLTPWAQEAFF.

The chain has TRBV18 and TRBJ1-1; tentatively, D is TRBD1 (6 bases). The length of the CDR3 is 14 residues. V was pared by 2 bases and J by 5 bases, with 12 bases between. CDR1 is KGHSH and CDR2 is LQKENI in the germline V gene. Here the CDR3 DNA reads TGTGCCAGCTCACCAACAGGGTCGGGGACTGAAGCTTTCTTT. Translation: CASSPTGSGTEAFF. Full variable domain (missing parts from reference TRBV18 and TRBJ1-1): NAGVMQNPRHLVRRRGQEARLRCSPMKGHSHVYWYRQLPEEGLKFMVYLQKENIIDESGMPKERFSAEFPKEGPSILRIQQVVRGDSAAYFCASSPTGSGTEAFFGQGTRLTVV.

The V call is TRBV7-8, the J call TRBJ1-6; 8 bases match TRBD1. V was clipped by 5 bases and J by 6 bases; unmatched bases: 9. CDR3 length equals 16 residues. The germline V gene encodes CDR1 SGHVS and CDR2 FQNEAQ. CDR3 sequence: CASSRPTGGGNSPLHF. CDR3 DNA sequence: TGTGCCAGCAGCCGCCCCACAGGGGGGGGTAATTCACCCCTCCACTTT.

The chain joins TRBV19 to TRBJ1-2; no reliable D call. V lost 5 bases and J lost 3, with 10 bases in between. The CDR3 totals 13 residues. CDR1 LNHDA and CDR2 SQIVND come from the germline V gene (reference sequence). The CDR3 region is CASSPRSDYGYTF. The CDR3 DNA sequence: TGTGCCAGTAGTCCCCGGTCGGACTATGGCTACACCTTC.

The chain links TRBV20-1 to TRBJ1-5, with D perhaps matching TRBD1 (5 bases). This CDR3 has 13 amino acids. V was cut by 6 bases and J by 5 bases, with 14 bases left in between. Germline-derived CDR1 and CDR2 are DFQATT and SNEGSKA (reference sequence). In DNA form, the CDR3 reads TGCAGTGCCAGTTCAGGGCCTGATCAGCCCCAGCATTTT. As protein: CSASSGPDQPQHF.

The chain joins TRBV5-4 to TRBJ2-3, with unresolved D. The V gene lost 6 bases and the J gene lost 6 bases, with 20 bases spanning the gap. Germline V gene lookup returns CDR1 SGHNT and CDR2 YYREEE (reference sequence). The CDR3 is 15 residues long. The CDR3 region has the DNA TGTGCCAGCACGACCGGTCCAAAGATGGGCGATACGCAGTATTTT. This translates into CASTTGPKMGDTQYF.

The V and J genes are TRBV4-3 and TRBJ2-1; unclear D gene. Germline V CDR1 and CDR2: LGHNA, YSLEER. V lost 0 bases to trimming and J lost 0 bases, with 9 bases between them. This CDR3 spans 16 amino acids. CDR3 sequence reads: CASSQDLLLSYNEQFF. The CDR3 DNA is TGCGCCAGCAGCCAAGATCTTCTACTCTCCTACAATGAGCAGTTCTTC.

The chain joins TRBV29-1 to TRBJ1-2; a possible D gene is TRBD1 (6 bases). The CDR3 totals 13 residues. Germline values: CDR1 SQVTM, CDR2 ANQGSEA. V lost 5 bases and J lost 2, with 12 bases in between. CDR3 residues: CSVRDNRNYGYTF. CDR3 DNA sequence: TGCAGCGTTCGGGACAATAGAAACTATGGCTACACCTTC.

CDR3 region: CASSHGTGIYGYTF. The CDR3 DNA is TGTGCCAGCAGTCATGGGACAGGAATTTATGGCTACACCTTC. The rearrangement uses TRBV28 and TRBJ1-2; TRBD1 matches 8 bases. The V gene's germline CDR1 is MDHEN and CDR2 SYDVKM. The ends lost 5 bases at V and 5 bases at J; junction bases unmatched: 7. CDR3 length: 14 residues.

This clone was picked up one time. The CDR3 sequence is CASSLAQTGGTEAFF. DNA for the CDR3: TGCGCCAGCAGCTTGGCCCAGACAGGGGGCACTGAAGCTTTCTTT. J is TRBJ1-1 and V is TRBV5-1, with 9 bases fitting TRBD1. The CDR3 contains 15 residues. V shed 0 bases and J 4 bases; nucleotides not matched to a gene: 4. Germline CDR1 and CDR2: SGHRS and YFSETQ.

The rearrangement uses TRBV9 and TRBJ1-1, with D uncertain. Germline V lookup: CDR1 SGDLS, CDR2 YYNGEE. Trimming took 3 bases from V and 1 from J, leaving 7 bases between them. This CDR3 is built from 13 residues. The CDR3, as DNA: TGTGCCAGCAGCGGCACAAGGAACACTGAAGCTTTCTTT. Protein sequence: CASSGTRNTEAFF. The whole variable domain, filled in from reference TRBV9 and TRBJ1-1, reads DSGVTQTPKHLITATGQRVTLRCSPRSGDLSVYWYQQSLDQGLQFLIQYYNGEERAKGNILERFSAQQFPDLHSELNLSSLELGDSALYFCASSGTRNTEAFFGQGTRLTVV.

V is TRBV13 and J is TRBJ2-5; 8 positions agree with TRBD1. Losses at the gene ends were 2 bases for V and 2 bases for J; bases not matched to a gene: 4. The CDR3 length is 15 residues. Germline V lookup: CDR1 PRHDT, CDR2 FYEKMQ (reference sequence). As DNA, the CDR3 is TGTGCCAGCAGCTTACCAGGGGGCGTTCAAGAGACCCAGTACTTC. Its translation: CASSLPGGVQETQYF.

This chain joins TRBV30 and TRBJ1-3, with a tentative D call TRBD1 (5 bases). The germline V and J ends were trimmed by 3 bases and 2 bases, with 8 bases remaining between them. From germline, CDR1 is GTSNPN and CDR2 SVGIG (reference sequence). The CDR3 spans 13 residues. The CDR3 sequence is CAWRSGAGNTIYF. The CDR3 DNA reads as TGTGCCTGGAGATCGGGGGCTGGAAACACCATATATTTT.

The genes are TRBV6-4 and TRBJ1-1, with 10 bases matching TRBD1. In germline, CDR1 is MRHNA, CDR2 SNTAGT. CDR3 length equals 14 residues. Germline trimming cut 3 bases from V and 5 bases from J; bases unmatched to any gene: 3. CDR3 nucleotides: TGTGCCAGCAGTGAAGGGACAGGGGTAACTGAAGCTTTCTTT. Translation gives CASSEGTGVTEAFF.

The genes are TRBV11-3 and TRBJ1-1, with D unclear. This CDR3 is 13 amino acids long. Germline assignment: CDR1 SGHNT and CDR2 YENEEA. Trimming removed 4 bases from V and 4 bases from J, with 10 bases in between. CDR3 amino acids: CASSYSLSTEAFF. The CDR3 DNA follows: TGTGCCAGCAGCTACTCCCTGAGCACTGAAGCTTTCTTT.

This clone occurred once. The chain joins TRBV18 to TRBJ1-1; D is perhaps TRBD1 (6 bases). The germline V and J ends were trimmed by 4 bases and 2 bases, with 14 bases remaining between them. In germline, CDR1 is KGHSH, CDR2 LQKENI. The length of the CDR3 is 15 residues. The CDR3 sequence: CASSHNRDGNTEAFF. DNA of the CDR3: TGTGCCAGCTCACACAACAGGGATGGAAACACTGAAGCTTTCTTT.

The rearrangement links TRBV6-2 or TRBV6-3 to TRBJ2-1, with 7 bases that match TRBD2. The V gene end was trimmed by 0 bases and the J gene end by 4 bases; junction bases not matched to a gene: 3. This CDR3 spans 15 amino acids. The germline V gene has CDR1 MNHEY and CDR2 SVGEGT. The CDR3 region is CASSYSAGDYNEQFF. In DNA, the CDR3 is TGTGCCAGCAGTTACTCGGCGGGAGATTACAATGAGCAGTTCTTC.

The chain uses TRBV6-5 and TRBJ1-2; the match to TRBD1 covers 7 bases. CDR3 length equals 14 residues. Germline lookup yields CDR1 MNHEY and CDR2 SVGAGI. Trimming at V came to 6 bases and at J to 3 bases, leaving 7 bases not matched to a gene. Here the CDR3 reads CASRRRQGDYGYTF. The CDR3 nucleotides read TGTGCCAGCAGAAGACGACAGGGAGACTATGGCTACACCTTC.

The rearrangement uses TRBV7-3 and TRBJ1-1; no reliable D call. The V end lost 8 bases, the J end lost 4 bases, and 17 bases lay between the germline ends. CDR3 length: 14 amino acids. CDR1 is SGHTA, CDR2 FQGTGA, per germline. The CDR3 spells CASGGVRAGTEAFF. The CDR3 DNA reads TGTGCCAGCGGAGGAGTCAGAGCGGGCACTGAAGCTTTCTTT. Together with reference TRBV7-3 and TRBJ1-1, the CDR3 gives the full variable domain: GAGVSQTPSNKVTEKGKYVELRCDPISGHTALYWYRQSLGQGPEFLIYFQGTGAADDSGLPNDRFFAVRPEGSVSTLKIQRTERGDSAVYLCASGGVRAGTEAFFGQGTRLTVV.

This clone appeared a single time. The CDR3 is CASSILAGHYNEQFF. DNA for the CDR3: TGTGCCAGCAGCATCTTGGCAGGACATTACAATGAGCAGTTCTTC. This rearrangement joins TRBV21-1 to TRBJ2-1; the D segment call TRBD1 is taken from the table without a DNA check. TRBV21-1 counts as a pseudogene. The CDR3 length is 15 residues.

This chain joins TRBV6-2 or TRBV6-3 and TRBJ2-1; 12 bases agree with TRBD2. The V gene end was trimmed by 0 bases and the J gene end by 7 bases; junction bases not matched to a gene: 7. This CDR3 has 17 residues. Germline CDR1 is MNHEY and CDR2 is SVGEGT. Here the CDR3 DNA reads TGTGCCAGCAGTTACTCTCCTAGCGGGAGGGTTTTAAATGAGCAGTTCTTC. Residues: CASSYSPSGRVLNEQFF.

The V gene is TRBV18, the J gene TRBJ2-3, with D possibly being TRBD1 (6 bases). V was clipped by 3 bases and J by 0 bases, with 13 bases between them. Germline V gene lookup returns CDR1 KGHSH and CDR2 LQKENI. The CDR3 consists of 16 residues. For the CDR3, the DNA is TGTGCCAGCTCACCGTTTAAGGGGGTGAGCACAGATACGCAGTATTTT. Translated, it gives CASSPFKGVSTDTQYF.

The rearrangement uses TRBV28 and TRBJ1-2; 10 bases fit TRBD1. CDR1 is MDHEN, CDR2 SYDVKM, per germline. The CDR3 covers 14 residues. The CDR3, as DNA: TGTGCTTCAGTGACAGGGGGCGTGGGATATGGCTACACCTTC. Translated: CASVTGGVGYGYTF.